The 23 T cell receptor beta chains listed next were all sequenced from one sample in a study of CD8 T cells in ankylosing spondylitis. Via MiXCR, TCRdb re-called the 5' RACE reads, giving one row per CDR3 protein. The sample has about 160,000 distinct CDR3 sequences, around 8.9% seen once. Sequencing was performed on blood, either unsorted or a sorted T cell fraction (not recorded which). Every receptor here comes from a female donor with ankylosing spondylitis or in good health (not recorded which).

The chain employs TRBV20-1 and TRBJ2-5; TRBD1 matches at 10 bases. Trimming took 6 bases from V and 4 from J; bases not matched to a gene: 8. CDR3 length: 14 amino acids. From germline, CDR1 is DFQATT and CDR2 SNEGSKA (reference sequence). For the CDR3, the DNA is TGCAGTGCCGGACGGGACAGGGGACGAGAGACCCAGTACTTC. Its protein product is CSAGRDRGRETQYF.

This chain's CDR3 is CASSLGVIYEQYF. The DNA of the CDR3 is TGTGCCAGCAGCCTGGGGGTCATCTACGAGCAGTACTTC. This chain joins TRBV12-1 and TRBJ2-7; the table's D call, TRBD1, has no DNA check behind it. TRBV12-1 is tagged as a pseudogene. The CDR3 totals 13 residues.

The chain is built from TRBV19 and TRBJ2-2; D unresolved. The CDR3 is 14 amino acids. CDR1 is LNHDA, CDR2 SQIVND, per germline (reference sequence). Deletions cut 9 bases from V and 4 bases from J, with 15 bases between. Here the CDR3 reads CASNTVYGTGELFF. Written as DNA, the CDR3 is TGTGCCAGCAACACAGTCTATGGCACCGGGGAGCTGTTTTTT.

The V gene is TRBV6-4, the J gene TRBJ2-1; tentative D call: TRBD1 (6 bases). CDR3 length equals 16 residues. With 0 bases removed from V and 5 bases from J, the gap between germline ends came to 14 bases. CDR1 is MRHNA, CDR2 SNTAGT, per germline. The CDR3 DNA reads as TGTGCCAGCAGTGACTCGAAGGGGGACCCTCACAATGAGCAGTTCTTC. Translating gives CASSDSKGDPHNEQFF.

This clonotype was counted a single time. An end of the junction differs from the germline gene, which may be a read error. V is TRBV7-7 and J is TRBJ2-3; 8 bases align to TRBD1. Germline values: CDR1 SSHAT, CDR2 FNYEAQ (reference sequence). This CDR3 spans 15 amino acids. The CDR3 region is CASSLTGQGTDTQYF. As DNA, the CDR3 is TGTGCTAGCAGCTTAACGGGACAGGGCACAGATACGCAGTATTTT.

Of note for this clonotype: A read error may produce the germline difference seen at one junction end. The rearrangement links TRBV28 to TRBJ2-7; D not resolved. CDR1 is MDHEN, CDR2 SYDVKM, per germline. The CDR3 contains 14 residues. The CDR3 sequence is CVSSLSAGVYEQYF. Here the CDR3 DNA reads TGTGTCAGCAGTTTATCGGCCGGTGTCTACGAGCAGTACTTC.

By frequency in the sample, this clonotype is medium-sized (0.01 to 0.1%). The V and J genes are TRBV12-3 or TRBV12-4 and TRBJ2-7; 8 bases match TRBD2. V lost 2 bases, J lost 5 bases, and 11 bases stayed unmatched. There are 16 residues in the CDR3. The CDR3 DNA is TGTGCCAGCAGTTTATTGGGAGCGGGAGTCTTCCACGAGCAGTACTTC. It specifies CASSLLGAGVFHEQYF.

This CDR3 reads CSARATIKTSGPSNTGELFF. The CDR3 DNA reads TGCAGTGCTAGGGCCACTATAAAGACTAGCGGGCCCTCGAACACCGGGGAGCTGTTTTTT. The V call is TRBV20-1, the J call TRBJ2-2, with 10 bases aligning to TRBD2. The ends lost 3 bases at V and 0 bases at J; junction bases unmatched: 16. CDR3 size: 20 residues. Germline CDR1 and CDR2: DFQATT and SNEGSKA (reference sequence).

This clonotype was counted only a few times. Here the CDR3 reads CASSFGGTGNEQFF. As DNA, the CDR3 is TGTGCCAGCAGCTTTGGCGGGACGGGGAATGAGCAGTTCTTC. The V and J genes are TRBV7-2 and TRBJ2-1, with a weak D call TRBD2 (6 bases). The V gene's germline CDR1 is SGHTA and CDR2 FQGNSA. The CDR3 consists of 14 residues. With 3 bases removed from V and 7 bases from J, the gap between germline ends came to 13 bases.

The sample holds many counts of this clonotype. The rearrangement joins TRBV12-3 or TRBV12-4 to TRBJ1-3; the D is unclear. CDR3 length: 14 amino acids. V was cut by 5 bases and J by 2 bases, with 10 bases left in between. The CDR3 sequence: CASSPPTAGNTIYF. The CDR3 DNA reads as TGTGCCAGCAGTCCCCCGACGGCTGGAAACACCATATATTTT.

This clonotype turned up a few times. V and J are TRBV4-3 and TRBJ2-7; D call uncertain. This CDR3 spans 15 amino acids. Germline CDR1 is LGHNA and CDR2 is YSLEER. Trimming removed 1 base at V and 6 bases at J, with 16 bases between. In DNA form, the CDR3 reads TGCGCCAGCAGCCAAGGTGACGGTAGGGTCGGCGAGCAGTACTTC. Translation: CASSQGDGRVGEQYF.

This clonotype showed up just a few times. J is TRBJ2-7 and V is TRBV20-1; D might be TRBD1 or TRBD2, each matching 5 bases. V gave up 3 bases and J gave up 2 bases, with 17 bases separating them. Per germline, CDR1 DFQATT and CDR2 SNEGSKA (reference sequence). The CDR3 consists of 15 residues. The DNA for the CDR3 is TGCAGTGCTAGGGGCCGGGACCCCAGCCCCTACGAGCAGTACTTC. This codes for CSARGRDPSPYEQYF.

CDR3: CASSQIGSIGQFF. CDR3 nucleotides: TGCGCCAGCAGCCAGATTGGGAGTATCGGGCAGTTCTTC. V gene TRBV4-1 combines with J gene TRBJ2-1; possibly TRBD2 for D (5 bases). Germline CDR1 is MGHRA and CDR2 is YSYEKL. Trimming shortened V by 3 bases and J by 12 bases, and 15 bases separated the two germline ends. This CDR3 comprises 13 residues.

The chain couples TRBV21-1 to TRBJ1-5; the tabulated D call, TRBD1, remains unverified against the DNA. TRBV21-1 is classified as a pseudogene. The CDR3 loop spans 15 amino acids. CDR3 in DNA: TGTGCCAGCAGCAAGCAGGGTTTGAGCAATCAGCCCCAGCATTTT. It translates to CASSKQGLSNQPQHF.

This clonotype was counted at least ten times. V gene TRBV7-2 combines with J gene TRBJ2-5; D ambiguous. In germline, CDR1 is SGHTA, CDR2 FQGNSA. CDR3 size: 14 residues. The V and J ends lost 5 bases and 3 bases respectively, with 13 bases between them. CDR3 sequence reads: CASSRVDTEETQYF. The CDR3 DNA follows: TGTGCCAGCAGCCGGGTCGATACAGAAGAGACCCAGTACTTC.

This chain joins TRBV5-5 and TRBJ1-2, with 7 nucleotides matching TRBD1. The V and J ends lost 3 bases and 0 bases, in that order; junction bases with no gene match: 8. The CDR3 runs 16 residues. CDR1 is SGHKS and CDR2 is YYEKEE in the germline V gene (reference sequence). DNA for the CDR3: TGTGCCAGCAGCTCGGGCACAGGGGTGGCTAACTATGGCTACACCTTC. Encoded protein: CASSSGTGVANYGYTF.

This clonotype has ten or more counts. V usage is TRBV6-6 and J usage is TRBJ2-2; D gene unclear. Germline CDR1 MNHNY, CDR2 SVGAGI (reference sequence). This CDR3 contains 13 residues. Trimming cost V 4 bases and J 7 bases, with 10 bases left between them. The CDR3 loop reads CASSLGNNGELFF. DNA for the CDR3: TGTGCCAGCAGTTTAGGGAATAACGGGGAGCTGTTTTTT.

The gene calls are TRBV5-8 and TRBJ2-7, with TRBD1 matching 7 bases. Unmatched junction bases numbered 2, after V lost 5 bases and J lost 6 bases. The CDR3 length is 11 residues. Germline V gene sequence: CDR1 SGHTS, CDR2 YDEGEE. CDR3 residues: CASRTGIEQYF. CDR3 DNA: TGTGCCAGCAGGACAGGGATCGAGCAGTACTTC.

This clonotype was recorded many times. The chain uses TRBV7-9 and TRBJ2-1, with D tentatively TRBD2 (6 bases). The CDR3 runs 13 residues. V dropped 5 bases and J dropped 7 bases, with 12 bases sitting between them. Germline CDR1 is SEHNR and CDR2 is FQNEAQ (reference sequence). The CDR3 DNA is TGTGCCAGCAGCACGGGACTGGCGAATGAGCAGTTCTTC. It translates to CASSTGLANEQFF.

The genes are TRBV6-2 or TRBV6-3 and TRBJ2-1; D unresolved. V lost 4 bases, J lost 2 bases, and 12 bases lay in between. The CDR3 consists of 15 residues. In germline, CDR1 is MNHEY, CDR2 SVGEGT. CDR3 DNA: TGTGCCAGCAGTTCCGAAACCGCTCCCTACAATGAGCAGTTCTTC. This sequence encodes CASSSETAPYNEQFF.

The chain combines TRBV10-1 with TRBJ2-1; 14 bases are a match to TRBD2. The CDR3 is 15 amino acids. Germline V lookup: CDR1 WNHNN, CDR2 SYGVQD (reference sequence). The J segment lost 10 bases and the V segment lost 0 bases, leaving 2 bases of the junction unmatched. CDR3 sequence reads: CASSESGLAGVEQFF. For the CDR3, the DNA is TGCGCCAGCAGTGAGTCGGGACTAGCGGGAGTAGAGCAGTTCTTC.

This clonotype was seen only a few times. The chain links TRBV15 to TRBJ1-2, with 9 bases matching TRBD1. The V gene end was trimmed by 0 bases and the J gene end by 7 bases; junction bases not matched to a gene: 9. CDR3 length: 16 amino acids. CDR1 and CDR2 from the germline V gene are LNHNV and YYDKDF (reference sequence). CDR3 bases: TGTGCCACCAGCAGAGATAGCACAGGGGGCGACTCTGGCTACACCTTC. It encodes CATSRDSTGGDSGYTF.

The chain uses TRBV18 and TRBJ1-1; perhaps TRBD1 as D (5 bases). The CDR3 covers 16 residues. V was pared by 3 bases and J by 5 bases, with 19 bases between. Germline loops: CDR1 KGHSH, CDR2 LQKENI. CDR3 sequence reads: CASSPPGTLKGTEAFF. For the CDR3, the DNA is TGTGCCAGCTCACCCCCCGGGACGCTCAAGGGGACTGAAGCTTTCTTT.